The sample holds a few counts of the clone carrying this T cell receptor (beta chain). RNA transcripts gave rise to amplified TCR beta CDR3 regions. HTBI primers drove first-round RT-PCR of the TCR CDR3. TCRdb recomputed calls from the multiplex PCR reads with MiXCR, one row per CDR3 protein. The sample has 250,000 to 300,000 distinct CDR3 sequences; about 13% are singletons. Diagnostic assessment was based on clinical symptoms, serum thyroxine and TRAb, thyroid ultrasound and orbital computed tomography. The CDR3 contains 17 residues. Germline lookup yields CDR1 LGHNA and CDR2 YNFKEQ. The V end was cut by 3 bases, the J end by 7 bases, with 19 bases between. This entry comes from a study of T cells in Graves' hyperthyroidism and ophthalmopathy.

The chain is built from TRBV4-2 and TRBJ1-6; D might be TRBD1 (5 bases). Specimen: blood. The sequence came from a woman aged 40 to 50 with Graves' hyperthyroidism. In DNA form, the CDR3 reads TGTGCCAGCAGCCAGGAATACGCAAGGGGCAGGAATTCACCCCTCCACTTT. Amino acid sequence: CASSQEYARGRNSPLHF.